This TCR beta chain derives from a study of T cell repertoires in cytomegalovirus infection. Overall study context: Used in the study were CMV epitopes, some recently identified and HLA-C-restricted, others well-studied and HLA-B-restricted. Carrying CMV and the relevant HLA type showed in public TCR beta signatures.

General study points: Within the response measured ex vivo, HLA-C-restricted CMV-specific TCR beta clonotypes were dominant.

TCRdb used MiXCR to reprocess the reads, holding one entry per CDR3 protein. The sample has roughly 500,000 distinct CDR3 sequences, about 42% seen once. Worth noting for this clonotype: Its antigen is as yet unknown.

Deletions cut 2 bases from V and 5 bases from J, with 8 bases between. The CDR3 covers 13 residues. Germline CDR1 LNHDA, CDR2 SQIVND (reference sequence). The receptor's source is a human donor in good health (CMV status not recorded). Some clones in this sample may be carry-over from other donors' samples. The chain combines TRBV19 with TRBJ2-3; possibly TRBD2 for D (6 bases). The sequences come from cultured PBMCs, collected from culture after CMV antigen stimulation. The CDR3 DNA reads as TGTGCCAGTAGTATATCCGGGGGAGATACGCAGTATTTT. The encoded protein is CASSISGGDTQYF. The entire variable domain, with the rest obtained from reference TRBV19 and TRBJ2-3, is as follows: DGGITQSPKYLFRKEGQNVTLSCEQNLNHDAMYWYRQDPGQGLRLIYYSQIVNDFQKGDIAEGYSVSREKKESFPLTVTSAQKNPTAFYLCASSISGGDTQYFGPGTRLTVL.